A single T cell receptor beta chain is shown here with its context. V lost 5 bases, J lost 6 bases, and 14 bases stayed unmatched. CDR1 MNHEY and CDR2 SMNVEV come from the germline V gene (reference sequence). CDR3 length: 16 amino acids. This sample stems from a study of blood T cell repertoires in COVID-19. At the level of the study: Donors in the United States, Italy and Spain gave samples during acute or convalescent COVID-19. T cells, B-cell-depleted T cells, or PBMCs supplied cDNA or gDNA.

The authors' processing: The authors estimated nucleated cell counts from reference gene primer amplification. The assay was immunoSEQ multiplex PCR, and TCRdb's table has in-frame clones only and misses some. V, J and clone size were drawn from that table, and D and trimming were deduced from the DNA. The profile shows just over 80,000 clones, approximately 81% of them singletons. This clonotype was sampled from a man older than 75 with acute or convalescent COVID-19. V and J are TRBV27 and TRBJ2-3; 7 nucleotides match TRBD2. Sequenced sample: peripheral blood. The DNA of the CDR3 is TGTGCCAGCAGTCCTTCTCGCGGGAGCGTCCGTGATACGCAGTATTTT. Protein sequence: CASSPSRGSVRDTQYF.